This is a list of T cell receptor beta chains from one sample in a study of blood T cells in healthy people across ages. TCRdb used MiXCR to reprocess the 5' RACE reads, holding one entry per CDR3 protein. The sample lists fewer than 2,000,000 distinct CDR3 sequences, around 35% occurring once. The sequenced material came from blood. The receptor set was obtained from a woman in her 30s in good health. Each CDR3 is given with its conserved first and last residue. The order of the fields is D gene, V gene, clone size, J gene, CDR3 DNA, CDR3 protein. A D gene is named only where the DNA matches it firmly. Size is stated for part of the rows, as once, few or many counts, or as a class when the clone is expanded.

-,TRBV5-5,-,TRBJ1-2,TGTGCCGGCAGCTTGGAAGGGGGGCGCAGCTATGGCTACACCTTC,CAGSLEGGRSYGYTF
TRBD1,TRBV4-2,few,TRBJ2-1,TGTGCCAGCAGCCCGGCCCGGACAGGGGGCCTGGATGAGCAGTTCTTC,CASSPARTGGLDEQFF
-,TRBV11-2,few,TRBJ2-3,TGTGCCAGCAGCTTAGGTGTGAAGGGGACAGATACGCAGTATTTT,CASSLGVKGTDTQYF
TRBD1,TRBV2,once,TRBJ2-5,TGTGCCAGCACTAGGGGGACAGGGAAGGAGACCCAGTACTTC,CASTRGTGKETQYF
TRBD1,TRBV11-1,once,TRBJ1-1,TGTGCCAGCAGCCCTCGCCCAGCTACCAACTCGGGACAGCACTTTTACACTGAAGCTTTCTTT,CASSPRPATNSGQHFYTEAFF
TRBD1,TRBV6-1,once,TRBJ2-4,TGTGCCAGCAGTGAATGGACAGGTGTCGTTCAGTACTTC,CASSEWTGVVQYF
TRBD1,TRBV12-3/TRBV12-4,-,TRBJ1-4,TGTGCCAGCGGTTTGGGGACAGAGTTAAATGAAAAACTGTTTTTT,CASGLGTELNEKLFF
TRBD1,TRBV9,-,TRBJ1-2,TGTGCCAGCAGCGTAGAGGGACAGAGAGCTGATGGCTACACCTTC,CASSVEGQRADGYTF
-,TRBV5-1,-,TRBJ2-5,TGCGCCAGCAGCTCCAGGGAGGAGGAGACCCAGTACTTC,CASSSREEETQYF
-,TRBV29-1,many,TRBJ2-2,TGCAGCGTTCAGGGTACCGGGGAGCTGTTTTTT,CSVQGTGELFF
-,TRBV5-5,few,TRBJ1-5,TGTGCCAGCAGCTCACAGGGTCCTCAGCCCCAGCATTTT,CASSSQGPQPQHF
-,TRBV5-1,few,TRBJ2-7,TGCGCCAGCAGCTTGGACCCTGTAGGAGGCGAGACCCACGAGCAGTACTTC,CASSLDPVGGETHEQYF
TRBD1,TRBV5-1,-,TRBJ1-1,TGCGCCAGCAGTCAGGACAGGGGGCTAAGAAACACTGAAGCTTTCTTT,CASSQDRGLRNTEAFF
-,TRBV12-3/TRBV12-4,-,TRBJ2-3,TGTGCCAGCAGCTTGGCGGGGAGCACAGATGTGCAGTATTTT,CASSLAGSTDVQYF